This T cell receptor (beta chain) was sequenced in a study of T cell responses to AZD1222 COVID-19 vaccine (TCRdb year 2021). At the level of the whole study: A total of 230 to 250 trial participants underwent TCR sequencing, of whom under 220 had received two doses of AZD1222 and some 26 had received two doses of the MenACWY control vaccine. Trial participants were enrolled by age into 18-55, 56-69 and 70-plus year subgroups, with approximately 150, 28 and 58 TCR-sequenced participants respectively.

The investigation overall reported the following: Most participants were white British and females outnumbered males, and the authors suggested that clonal diversity may have been underestimated. Vaccine-associated CD4 TCRs spanned the whole spike protein, with dominant responses in regions 160-218 and 743-854. After two AZD1222 doses, spike-specific TCR breadth and depth were significantly higher than at day 0 and than in MenACWY recipients. In the small 56-69-year group, the increase in depth fell short of significance, most likely because of low power. Reportedly, almost half of the unique spike-specific TCRs recognized epitopes lying outside the regions that are mutated in the B.1.351 and B.1.1.7 variants. Because no samples from the day 14 peak response were available, repertoires could be characterized only after the peak T cell response. Conclusions about previously exposed vaccinees were limited because only a handful of AZD1222 recipients were SARS-CoV-2 seropositive at baseline.

The CDR3 regions of human TCRbeta chains were analyzed by immunosequencing. The published analysis was carried out like this. Repertoire TCRs were matched against a reference library of SARS-CoV-2-specific TCRs generated with the MIRA antigen-specificity platform. Breadth was defined as the fraction of unique TCRs that were SARS-CoV-2-associated. Depth was defined as the fraction of total T cells that were SARS-CoV-2-associated. Using the MIRA data, each spike-specific TCR was mapped to the spike region that the TCR reacts to and placed in a CD4 or CD8 class. Log10-transformed breadth and depth values were compared by one-way ANOVA with Sidak's multiple comparisons tests. TCRdb obtained this table from immuneACCESS and retained in-frame rearrangements with V and J assigned. These tables miss some clones; where compared with another copy, unresolved V genes account for less than half of the shortfall, and the remainder is unexplained. The DNA was the basis for D and trimming; V, J and clone size are from that table. Across this sample there are about 130,000 clones, with under 95% seen only once. The top ten clonotypes cover around 1% of the sample.

The sample's time point label is to be understood as: about 28 days (+/-7) after the second vaccine dose. AZD1222 recipients whose second dose came at about 4 weeks and those whose second dose came at about 12 weeks were combined into one group, since spike-specific TCR depth and breadth did not differ between the two schedules. The vaccinee samples were drawn from two UK trials, COV001 and COV002, one of which was a single-blind randomized controlled phase 2/3 trial testing AZD1222 (ChAdOx1 nCoV-19) in healthy adults. Trial participant PBMC samples were collected at day 0 and day 28 after the second dose for TCRbeta chain sequencing. The CDR3 holds 13 amino acids from the cysteine to the phenylalanine. The kept DNA is CDR3 alone, 39 bases in frame from the first base. From a lookup of the germline V gene (reference sequence), CDR1 and CDR2 are LNHNV and YYDKDF. Trimming takes 5 bases from V and 4 bases from J, and the germline ends sit 10 bases apart.

As concerns this clone: There is no known antigen for this receptor. No base qualities exist here, and no much larger clone lies one base off it.

This TCR was recovered from an adult who received the AZD1222 COVID-19 vaccine. This specimen was peripheral blood, taken 28 days after the second AZD1222 dose. The rearranged chain carries TRBV15 and TRBJ2-3, with TRBD2 perhaps the D gene, on 6 matching bases. The DNA sequence follows: TGTGCCACCAGCCCCCCGGGGGCAGATACGCAGTATTTT. It codes for CATSPPGADTQYF.